This entry features one T cell receptor beta chain sequence. This entry belongs to a study of T cell changes during pregnancy in multiple sclerosis. Germline V gene sequence: CDR1 SGDLS, CDR2 YYNGEE. V was clipped by 5 bases and J by 5 bases, with 14 bases between them. The CDR3 loop spans 14 amino acids. The protocol was immunoSEQ multiplex PCR, while the TCRdb copy is restricted to in-frame clones and leaves out a portion. The sample includes under 85,000 clones, over 80% of them seen just once. Sequencing used CD4+ T cells from peripheral blood mononuclear cells, obtained in the second trimester of pregnancy. The receptor was derived from a female donor with multiple sclerosis, enrolled in a pregnancy study. The V and J genes are TRBV9 and TRBJ2-1, with D maybe TRBD2 (6 bases). The CDR3 nucleotides are TGTGCCAGCAGTCATAGCGGCCCTGACAATGAGCAGTTCTTC. This encodes CASSHSGPDNEQFF.